This T cell receptor (beta chain) was captured by sequencing in a study of blood T cell repertoires in COVID-19 (dated by TCRdb to about 2020). For the study in its entirety: The collaborator samples originated in the United States, Italy and Spain and spanned the acute and convalescent phases of COVID-19. Where HLA class I and class II types were available, the types were taken from metadata supplied by the sample provider, not from assay-based typing. The prospective study material was composed of cDNA or gDNA derived from T cells, B-cell-depleted T cells, or PBMCs. Sample metadata almost always included a de-identified subject ID, COVID-19 status, age in years and sex. The samples were drawn from the first 160 participants of the ongoing ImmuneRACE study and from 1,254 subjects provided by 6 global collaborators. Subjects who had been exposed to COVID-19, were actively infected with it, or had recovered from it provided the deeply sampled blood TCRbeta repertoires that made up the dataset. The repertoires were released in a freely available public database meant as a resource for research on the immune response to SARS-CoV-2. The research as a whole found: The quantity of clinical and demographic metadata differed by source and by participant and was supplied without curation.

Concerning this clone itself: The antigen this receptor binds is unknown. It has no much larger one-base neighbor in the sample; base qualities were not kept.

Whole blood was collected in K2EDTA tubes by collaborating institutions according to the institutions' own protocols. For TCRbeta analysis, collaborators shipped samples in one of three forms: frozen whole blood, isolated PBMCs, or DNA extracted from either of those sample types. The immunoSEQ Assay, a bias-controlled multiplex PCR, was used to amplify TCRbeta CDR3 regions from genomic DNA. The study's own analysis went as follows. The number of nucleated cells in each sample was estimated from the amplification of reference gene primers within the assay. To quantify the absolute abundance of each unique TCRbeta CDR3 rearrangement, sequence reads were collapsed and filtered. Productive Simpson clonality was computed per sample as the square root of Simpson's diversity index over productive rearrangements. Not all clones reach the TCRdb copy of this immuneACCESS table, which keeps in-frame sequences only. Checked studies attribute under half of the gap to unresolved V genes and leave the rest unexplained. V, J and clone size derive from that table, while D and trimming were established from the DNA sequence. The sample contains 210,000 or so clones, about nine tenths of them found a single time. The ten largest clonotypes hold 3.5% to 5% of the sample.

From a lookup of the germline V gene (reference sequence), CDR1 and CDR2 are LGHDT and YNNKEL. V loses 3 bases of germline sequence and J loses 4 bases, and the interval between the two ends is 13 bases. CDR3 length: 15 amino acids, cysteine to phenylalanine. The read is trimmed to its CDR3 DNA, 45 bases read in frame from base 1. The receptor's source is a man aged 50-59 years with acute or convalescent COVID-19. The sequence joins TRBV3-1 (or the pseudogene TRBV3-2) to TRBJ1-5; a tentative D match to TRBD1 spans 6 bases. The sequencing sample was made of peripheral blood. This receptor has the CDR3 CASSQGTGQNQPQHF. The nucleotide sequence is given as TGTGCCAGCAGCCAGGGTACAGGGCAAAATCAGCCCCAGCATTTT.